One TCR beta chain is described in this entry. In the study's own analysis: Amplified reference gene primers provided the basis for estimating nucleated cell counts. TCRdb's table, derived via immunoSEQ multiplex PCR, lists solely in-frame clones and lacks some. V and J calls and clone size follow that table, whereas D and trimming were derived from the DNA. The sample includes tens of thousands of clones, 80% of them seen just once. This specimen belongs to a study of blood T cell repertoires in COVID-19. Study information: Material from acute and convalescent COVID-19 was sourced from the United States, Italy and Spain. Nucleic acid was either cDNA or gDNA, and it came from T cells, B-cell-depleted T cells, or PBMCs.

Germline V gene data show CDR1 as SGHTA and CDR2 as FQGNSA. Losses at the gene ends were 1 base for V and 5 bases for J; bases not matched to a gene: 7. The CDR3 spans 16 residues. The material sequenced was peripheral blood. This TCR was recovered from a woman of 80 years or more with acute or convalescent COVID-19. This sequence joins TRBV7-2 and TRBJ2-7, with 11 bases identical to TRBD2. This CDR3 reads CASSLVSTSGTHEQYF. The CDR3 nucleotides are TGTGCCAGCAGCTTAGTATCGACTAGCGGGACCCACGAGCAGTACTTC. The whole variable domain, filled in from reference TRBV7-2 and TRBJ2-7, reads GAGVSQSPSNKVTEKGKDVELRCDPISGHTALYWYRQSLGQGLEFLIYFQGNSAPDKSGLPSDRFSAERTGGSVSTLTIQRTQQEDSAVYLCASSLVSTSGTHEQYFGPGTRLTVT.